There are many counts of the clone carrying this T cell receptor (beta chain). These data originate in a study of early T cells in non-severe SARS-CoV-2 infection. One entry per CDR3 protein results from TCRdb running MiXCR on the 5' RACE reads. This sample yields tens of thousands of distinct CDR3 sequences, of which over 8.5% are seen a single time; 13% belongs to the top ten. CDR3 length: 16 amino acids. V lost 7 bases to trimming and J lost 1 base; unmatched junction nucleotides: 10. The chain is built from TRBV12-3 or TRBV12-4 and TRBJ1-5, with TRBD1 matching over 7 bases. The receptor comes from an adult who was a healthcare worker with PCR-confirmed SARS-CoV-2 infection or an uninfected control (not recorded which). The specimen was whole blood. This CDR3 reads CASTRSGGQSNQPQHF. Written as DNA, the CDR3 is TGTGCCAGCACAAGGTCAGGGGGTCAAAGCAATCAGCCCCAGCATTTT.